This entry describes one TCR beta chain. Here immunoSEQ multiplex PCR was the method, and the copy in TCRdb shows in-frame clones only, minus some. The sample has 90,000 or so clones; nearly 90% are singletons. The source of the sample is a study of PD-L1 blockade in urothelial cancer. Across the whole study: The study recovered a median of approximately 150,000 T cells per blood sample.

Specified time point: pretreatment peripheral blood. Locally advanced or metastatic urothelial carcinoma was present in patients. The V end was cut by 4 bases, the J end by 4 bases, with 12 bases between. The CDR3 runs to 14 residues. CDR1 and CDR2 (germline): SGDLS, YYNGEE. The starting material was PBMCs, obtained around atezolizumab (anti-PD-L1) treatment. The chain is built from TRBV9 and TRBJ2-1; TRBD1 might be the D (6 bases). The clonotype was recovered from a man in his 60s with urothelial cancer. The CDR3 spells CASSPGQRYNEQFF. The CDR3 bases are TGTGCCAGCAGCCCCGGACAGCGTTACAATGAGCAGTTCTTC. Based on the CDR3 plus reference TRBV9 and TRBJ2-1, the full variable domain is DSGVTQTPKHLITATGQRVTLRCSPRSGDLSVYWYQQSLDQGLQFLIQYYNGEERAKGNILERFSAQQFPDLHSELNLSSLELGDSALYFCASSPGQRYNEQFFGPGTRLTVL.